This T cell receptor beta chain was profiled in a study of cytomegalovirus exposure and HLA in healthy donors. 13 Jbeta primers and 60 Vbeta primers were used for the PCR. Profiled with immunoSEQ multiplex PCR; TCRdb holds only in-frame clones, not every one. The sample consists of about 250,000 clones, 72% of them appearing once. Germline CDR1 reads SEHNR; CDR2 reads FQNEAQ (reference sequence). Between the trimmed V and J ends, which lost 2 bases and 8 bases, there was a span of 18 bases. This CDR3 has 16 residues. Sequencing was carried out using PBMCs. This chain joins TRBV7-9 and TRBJ1-4, with D possibly TRBD1 on 6 matching bases. The origin of this receptor is a female donor in good health and CMV-seronegative. The CDR3 bases are TGTGCCAGCAGCTTAAGAACCGCCAGGGGTTTAGAAAAACTGTTTTTT. Translated: CASSLRTARGLEKLFF.